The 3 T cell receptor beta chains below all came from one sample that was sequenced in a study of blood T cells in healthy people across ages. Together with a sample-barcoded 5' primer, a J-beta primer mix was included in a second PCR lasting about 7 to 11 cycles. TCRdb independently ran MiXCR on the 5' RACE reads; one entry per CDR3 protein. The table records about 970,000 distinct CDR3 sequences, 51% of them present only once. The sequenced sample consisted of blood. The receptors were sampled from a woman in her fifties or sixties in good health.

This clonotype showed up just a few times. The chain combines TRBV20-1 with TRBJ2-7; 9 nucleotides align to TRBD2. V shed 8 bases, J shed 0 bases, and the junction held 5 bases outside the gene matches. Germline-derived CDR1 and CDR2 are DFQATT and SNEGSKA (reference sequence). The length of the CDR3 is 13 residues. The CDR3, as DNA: TGCAGTACCCGTAGCGGGAGCTCCTACGAGCAGTACTTC. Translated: CSTRSGSSYEQYF.

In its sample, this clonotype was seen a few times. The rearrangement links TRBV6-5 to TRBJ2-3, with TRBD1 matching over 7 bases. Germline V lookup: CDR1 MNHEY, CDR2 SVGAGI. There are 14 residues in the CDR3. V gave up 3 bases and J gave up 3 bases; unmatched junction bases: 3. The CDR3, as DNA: TGTGCCAGCAGTTATCACAGGGGTACAGATACGCAGTATTTT. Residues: CASSYHRGTDTQYF.

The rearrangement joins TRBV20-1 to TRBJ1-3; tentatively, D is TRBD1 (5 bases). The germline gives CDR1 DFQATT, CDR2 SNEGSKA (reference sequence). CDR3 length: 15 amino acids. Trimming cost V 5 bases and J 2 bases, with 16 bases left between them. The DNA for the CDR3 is TGCAGTGCTGAAGACTGGGGGGTTGCTGGAAACACCATATATTTT. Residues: CSAEDWGVAGNTIYF.